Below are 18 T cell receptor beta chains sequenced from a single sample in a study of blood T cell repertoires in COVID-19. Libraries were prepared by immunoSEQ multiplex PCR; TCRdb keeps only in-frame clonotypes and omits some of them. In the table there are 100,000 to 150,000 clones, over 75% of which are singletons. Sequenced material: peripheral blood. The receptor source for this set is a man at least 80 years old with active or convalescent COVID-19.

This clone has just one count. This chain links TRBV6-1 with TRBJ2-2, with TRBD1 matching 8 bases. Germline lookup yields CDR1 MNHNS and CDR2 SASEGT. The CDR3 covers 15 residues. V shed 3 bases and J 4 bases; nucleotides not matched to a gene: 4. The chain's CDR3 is CASSETDRVTGELFF. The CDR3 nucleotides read TGTGCCAGCAGTGAGACGGACAGGGTCACCGGGGAGCTGTTTTTT.

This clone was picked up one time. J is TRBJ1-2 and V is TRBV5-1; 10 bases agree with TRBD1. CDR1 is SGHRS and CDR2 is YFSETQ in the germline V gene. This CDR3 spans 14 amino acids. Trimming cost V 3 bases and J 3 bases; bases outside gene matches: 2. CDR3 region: CASSSGQGDYGYTF. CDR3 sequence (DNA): TGCGCCAGCAGCTCCGGACAGGGGGACTATGGCTACACCTTC. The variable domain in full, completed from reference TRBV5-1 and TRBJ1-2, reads KAGVTQTPRYLIKTRGQQVTLSCSPISGHRSVSWYQQTPGQGLQFLFEYFSETQRNKGNFPGRFSGRQFSNSRSEMNVSTLELGDSALYLCASSSGQGDYGYTFGSGTRLTVV.

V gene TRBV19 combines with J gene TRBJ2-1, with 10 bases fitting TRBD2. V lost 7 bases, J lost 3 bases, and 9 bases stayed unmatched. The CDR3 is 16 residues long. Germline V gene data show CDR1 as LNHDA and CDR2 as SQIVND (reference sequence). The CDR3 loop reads CASKNVLAGVYNEQFF. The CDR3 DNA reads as TGTGCCAGTAAAAACGTCCTAGCGGGAGTCTACAATGAGCAGTTCTTC.

The CDR3 bases are TGCGCCAGCGCTAGCGGGAGTACAGAGACCCAGTACTTC. Translation gives CASASGSTETQYF. The chain links TRBV5-1 to TRBJ2-5, with 10 bases lining up with TRBD2. J lost 4 bases, V lost 7 bases, and 4 bases had no gene match. CDR3 length equals 13 residues. Germline values: CDR1 SGHRS, CDR2 YFSETQ. The full variable domain, its missing parts supplied by reference TRBV5-1 and TRBJ2-5, is KAGVTQTPRYLIKTRGQQVTLSCSPISGHRSVSWYQQTPGQGLQFLFEYFSETQRNKGNFPGRFSGRQFSNSRSEMNVSTLELGDSALYLCASASGSTETQYFGPGTRLLVL.

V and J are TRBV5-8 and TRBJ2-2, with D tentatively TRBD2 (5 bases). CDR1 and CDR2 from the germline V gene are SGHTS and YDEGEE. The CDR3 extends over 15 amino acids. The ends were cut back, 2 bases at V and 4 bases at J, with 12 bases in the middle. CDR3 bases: TGTGCCAGCAGCTTTTCCGGGGTCGGCACCGGGGAGCTGTTTTTT. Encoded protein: CASSFSGVGTGELFF.

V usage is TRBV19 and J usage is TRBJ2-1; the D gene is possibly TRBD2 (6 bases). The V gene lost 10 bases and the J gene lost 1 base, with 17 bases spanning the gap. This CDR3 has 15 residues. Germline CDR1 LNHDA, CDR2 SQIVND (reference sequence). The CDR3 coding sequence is TGTGCCACGAAATCGGGAGTAAGGTCCTACAATGAGCAGTTCTTC. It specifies CATKSGVRSYNEQFF.

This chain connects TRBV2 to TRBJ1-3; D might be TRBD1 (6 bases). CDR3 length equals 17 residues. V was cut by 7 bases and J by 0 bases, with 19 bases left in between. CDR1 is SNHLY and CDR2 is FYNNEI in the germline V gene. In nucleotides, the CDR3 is TGTGCCAGCACCGGACAGCCGAACCCTCTCTCTGGAAACACCATATATTTT. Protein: CASTGQPNPLSGNTIYF.

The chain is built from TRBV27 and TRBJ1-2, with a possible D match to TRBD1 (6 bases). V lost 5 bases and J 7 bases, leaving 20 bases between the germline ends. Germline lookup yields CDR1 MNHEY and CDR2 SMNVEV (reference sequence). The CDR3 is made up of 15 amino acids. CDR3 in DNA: TGTGCCAGCAGTCCGGCTAGCCACAGGGCTCGTGGCTACACCTTC. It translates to CASSPASHRARGYTF.

The CDR3 DNA sequence: TGTGCCAGCAGCCCTCTAGGACTAGCGGGAGTTCGATACAATGAGCAGTTCTTC. Protein product: CASSPLGLAGVRYNEQFF. The chain recombines TRBV7-4 with TRBJ2-1; 13 bases are shared with TRBD2. With 5 bases clipped from V and 4 bases from J, the junction kept 11 bases outside the gene matches. Germline V gene sequence: CDR1 SGHVT, CDR2 SQSDAQ. The CDR3 is made up of 18 amino acids.

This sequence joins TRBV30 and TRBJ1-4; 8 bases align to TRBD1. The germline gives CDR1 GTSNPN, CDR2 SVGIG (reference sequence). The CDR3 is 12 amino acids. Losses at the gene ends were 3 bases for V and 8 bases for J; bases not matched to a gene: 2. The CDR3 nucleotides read TGTGCCTGGAGCACAGGGGGGGAAAAACTGTTTTTT. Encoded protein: CAWSTGGEKLFF.

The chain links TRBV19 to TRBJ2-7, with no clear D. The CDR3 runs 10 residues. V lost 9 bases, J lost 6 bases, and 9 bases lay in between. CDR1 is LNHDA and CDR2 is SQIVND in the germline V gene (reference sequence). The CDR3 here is CASGRPEQYF. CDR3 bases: TGTGCCAGCGGCAGGCCCGAGCAGTACTTC.

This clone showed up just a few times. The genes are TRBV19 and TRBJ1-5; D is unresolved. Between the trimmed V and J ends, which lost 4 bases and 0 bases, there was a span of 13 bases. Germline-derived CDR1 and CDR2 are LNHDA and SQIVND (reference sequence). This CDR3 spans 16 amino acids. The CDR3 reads CASSSRGGISNQPQHF. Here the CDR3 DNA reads TGTGCCAGTAGTAGTCGGGGAGGGATTAGCAATCAGCCCCAGCATTTT. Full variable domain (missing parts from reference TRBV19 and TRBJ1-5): DGGITQSPKYLFRKEGQNVTLSCEQNLNHDAMYWYRQDPGQGLRLIYYSQIVNDFQKGDIAEGYSVSREKKESFPLTVTSAQKNPTAFYLCASSSRGGISNQPQHFGDGTRLSIL.

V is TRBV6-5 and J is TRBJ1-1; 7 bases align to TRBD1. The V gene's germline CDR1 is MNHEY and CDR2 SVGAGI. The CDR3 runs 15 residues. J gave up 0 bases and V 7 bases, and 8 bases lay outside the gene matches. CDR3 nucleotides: TGTGCCAGCATCCGGGACAGATTTATGAACACTGAAGCTTTCTTT. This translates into CASIRDRFMNTEAFF.

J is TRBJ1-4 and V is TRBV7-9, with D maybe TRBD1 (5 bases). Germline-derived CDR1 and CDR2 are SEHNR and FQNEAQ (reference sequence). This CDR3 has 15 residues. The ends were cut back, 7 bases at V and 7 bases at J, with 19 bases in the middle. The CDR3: CASTTRRVDSEKLFF. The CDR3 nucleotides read TGTGCCAGCACGACCCGCAGGGTTGATAGTGAAAAACTGTTTTTT. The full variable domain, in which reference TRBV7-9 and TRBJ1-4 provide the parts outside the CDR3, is DTGVSQNPRHKITKRGQNVTFRCDPISEHNRLYWYRQTLGQGPEFLTYFQNEAQLEKSRLLSDRFSAERPKGSFSTLEIQRTEQGDSAMYLCASTTRRVDSEKLFFGSGTQLSVL.

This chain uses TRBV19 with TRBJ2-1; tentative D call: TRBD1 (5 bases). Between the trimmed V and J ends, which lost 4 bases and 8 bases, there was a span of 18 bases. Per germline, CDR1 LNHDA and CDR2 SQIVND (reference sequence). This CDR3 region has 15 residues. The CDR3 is CASSTSARAEYEQFF. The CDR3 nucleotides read TGTGCCAGTAGTACTTCGGCCAGGGCCGAATATGAGCAGTTCTTC.

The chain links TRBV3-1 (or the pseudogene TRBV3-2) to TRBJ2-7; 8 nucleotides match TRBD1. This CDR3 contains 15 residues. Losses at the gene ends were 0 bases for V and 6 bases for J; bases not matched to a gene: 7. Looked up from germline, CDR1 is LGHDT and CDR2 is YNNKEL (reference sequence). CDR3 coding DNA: TGTGCCAGCAGCCAAGAGCCGGACAGGGTTGGCGAGCAGTACTTC. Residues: CASSQEPDRVGEQYF.

CDR3 nucleotide sequence: TGTGCCAGCAGGAACGTTAAAACAGGCTCTGGAAACACCATATATTTT. This sequence encodes CASRNVKTGSGNTIYF. The gene calls are TRBV5-8 and TRBJ1-3, with D maybe TRBD1 (5 bases). The germline V and J ends were trimmed by 5 bases and 0 bases, with 15 bases remaining between them. CDR1 is SGHTS and CDR2 is YDEGEE in the germline V gene. The CDR3 length is 16 residues.

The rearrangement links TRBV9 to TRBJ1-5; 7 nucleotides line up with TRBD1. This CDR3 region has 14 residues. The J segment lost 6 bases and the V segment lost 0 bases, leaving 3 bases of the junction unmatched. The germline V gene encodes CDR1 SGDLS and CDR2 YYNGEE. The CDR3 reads CASSVAGGGQPQHF. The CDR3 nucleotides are TGTGCCAGCAGCGTAGCAGGGGGAGGTCAGCCCCAGCATTTT.